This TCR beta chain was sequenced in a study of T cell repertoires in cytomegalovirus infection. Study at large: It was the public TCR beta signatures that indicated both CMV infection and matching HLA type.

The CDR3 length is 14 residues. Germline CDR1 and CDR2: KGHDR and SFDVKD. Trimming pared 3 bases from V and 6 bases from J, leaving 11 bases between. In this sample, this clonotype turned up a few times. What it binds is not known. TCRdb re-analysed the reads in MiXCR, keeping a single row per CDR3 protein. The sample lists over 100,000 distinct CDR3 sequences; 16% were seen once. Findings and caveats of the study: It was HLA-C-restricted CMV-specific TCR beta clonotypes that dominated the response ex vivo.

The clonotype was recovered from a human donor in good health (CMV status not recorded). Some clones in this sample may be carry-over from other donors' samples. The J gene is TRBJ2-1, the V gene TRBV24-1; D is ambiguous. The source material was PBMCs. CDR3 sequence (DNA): TGTGCCACCAGTGATAAAAGACTGAGCAATGAGCAGTTCTTC. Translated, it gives CATSDKRLSNEQFF.